The 18 T cell receptor beta chains presented below share a single source sample, sequenced in a study of T cells in localized non-small cell lung cancer. The method was immunoSEQ multiplex PCR; TCRdb's version includes in-frame clones alone and lacks a portion of them. The table shows 30,000 to 40,000 clones, with 86% occurring only once. The sequences come from peripheral blood mononuclear cells, collected before any cancer treatment. These TCRs come from a male donor aged 60 or older with stage II lung adenocarcinoma.

The V gene is TRBV7-9, the J gene TRBJ2-3; the D is unclear. V lost 5 bases and J 0 bases, leaving 9 bases between the germline ends. Germline assignment: CDR1 SEHNR and CDR2 FQNEAQ (reference sequence). CDR3 size: 14 residues. DNA of the CDR3: TGTGCCAGCAGCCCTTTTACAAGCACAGATACGCAGTATTTT. This sequence encodes CASSPFTSTDTQYF.

The rearrangement uses TRBV9 and TRBJ1-1; D is ambiguous. This CDR3 has 12 amino acids. V lost 5 bases to trimming and J lost 0 bases, with 5 bases between them. Germline-derived CDR1 and CDR2 are SGDLS and YYNGEE. CDR3 protein: CASSPMNTEAFF. The CDR3 nucleotides are TGTGCCAGCAGTCCTATGAACACTGAAGCTTTCTTT.

This sequence joins TRBV30 and TRBJ2-5; TRBD1 aligns across 9 bases. This CDR3 has 12 amino acids. V lost 2 bases and J lost 9; bases outside the gene matches: 4. Germline CDR1 and CDR2: GTSNPN and SVGIG (reference sequence). The CDR3 protein is CAWSRTGAAQYF. CDR3 DNA sequence: TGTGCCTGGAGTCGGACAGGGGCGGCCCAGTACTTC.

J is TRBJ2-1 and V is TRBV25-1; D unclear. CDR3 length equals 14 residues. The V end lost 8 bases, the J end lost 4 bases, and 15 bases lay between the germline ends. Germline CDR1 is MGHDK and CDR2 is SYGVNS. The CDR3: CASQAYYGYNEQFF. The CDR3 DNA sequence: TGTGCCAGCCAAGCCTACTATGGGTACAATGAGCAGTTCTTC.

V gene TRBV6-6 combines with J gene TRBJ2-2; TRBD1 or TRBD2 may be the D gene (5 bases each). Trimming stripped 6 bases from V and 0 bases from J, with 8 bases between. The CDR3 consists of 14 residues. The germline CDR1 and CDR2 sequences are MNHNY and SVGAGI (reference sequence). CDR3 loop: CASRGTANTGELFF. The CDR3 nucleotides read TGTGCCAGCAGAGGGACGGCGAACACCGGGGAGCTGTTTTTT.

The chain employs TRBV28 and TRBJ1-1; D not certain. Germline CDR1 is MDHEN and CDR2 is SYDVKM. V was clipped by 10 bases and J by 10 bases, with 19 bases between them. This CDR3 contains 12 residues. For the CDR3, the DNA is TGTGCCATCTCACCCCCGAAAGTAGGAGCTTTCTTT. It specifies CAISPPKVGAFF.

CDR3 coding DNA: TGTGCCAGTAGTGCGCGGGCCGAAGGCTACGAGCAGTACTTC. It codes for CASSARAEGYEQYF. The chain joins TRBV19 to TRBJ2-7; perhaps TRBD2 as D (5 bases). V was pared by 5 bases and J by 3 bases, with 14 bases between. This CDR3 is 14 amino acids long. CDR1 is LNHDA and CDR2 is SQIVND in the germline V gene (reference sequence).

V and J are TRBV16 and TRBJ1-5, with D unclear. Germline V CDR1 and CDR2: KGHSY, FQNENV. Trimming pared 2 bases from V and 4 bases from J, leaving 6 bases between. The CDR3 length is 13 residues. As DNA, the CDR3 is TGTGCCAGCAGCCAAACGGGTAATCAGCCCCAGCATTTT. It yields the protein CASSQTGNQPQHF.

This chain joins TRBV11-2 and TRBJ2-1; maybe TRBD2 (6 bases). This CDR3 contains 13 residues. Trimming took 6 bases from V and 9 from J, leaving 15 bases between them. Looked up from germline, CDR1 is SGHAT and CDR2 is FQNNGV. The CDR3 DNA reads as TGTGCCAGCAGTTCGACTAGATCCGGTGAGCAGTTCTTC. It encodes CASSSTRSGEQFF.

J is TRBJ2-1 and V is TRBV5-1; 11 nucleotides agree with TRBD2. V lost 3 bases, J lost 4 bases, and 3 bases stayed unmatched. The CDR3 spans 15 residues. CDR1 is SGHRS and CDR2 is YFSETQ in the germline V gene. CDR3 DNA sequence: TGCGCCAGCAGCTCTAGCGGGGGGAGTTACAATGAGCAGTTCTTC. This codes for CASSSSGGSYNEQFF.

This chain joins TRBV7-9 and TRBJ1-1; D gene uncertain. Germline V gives CDR1 SEHNR, CDR2 FQNEAQ (reference sequence). Trimming left V 3 bases short and J 3 bases short, with 11 bases between. The CDR3 length is 14 residues. CDR3 coding DNA: TGTGCCAGCAGCTTTGGTAGTCATGACACTGAAGCTTTCTTT. It specifies CASSFGSHDTEAFF.

This chain connects TRBV18 to TRBJ1-3; 7 bases line up with TRBD1. The CDR3 extends over 15 amino acids. V trimming: 6 bases; J trimming: 0 bases; junction bases outside the gene matches: 5. Germline V gene data show CDR1 as KGHSH and CDR2 as LQKENI. CDR3: CASSSGTVSGNTIYF. CDR3 nucleotide sequence: TGTGCCAGCTCCTCCGGGACAGTCTCTGGAAACACCATATATTTT. The whole variable domain, remainder taken from reference TRBV18 and TRBJ1-3, is NAGVMQNPRHLVRRRGQEARLRCSPMKGHSHVYWYRQLPEEGLKFMVYLQKENIIDESGMPKERFSAEFPKEGPSILRIQQVVRGDSAAYFCASSSGTVSGNTIYFGEGSWLTVV.

This clone has more than one count but fewer than ten. The chain uses TRBV7-2 and TRBJ2-6; D is possibly TRBD1 (6 bases). The CDR3 is 16 amino acids. The V end was cut by 5 bases, the J end by 0 bases, with 11 bases between. From germline, CDR1 is SGHTA and CDR2 FQGNSA. DNA of the CDR3: TGTGCCAGCAGCGTGGACAGCAACTCTGGGGCCAACGTCCTGACTTTC. Translation gives CASSVDSNSGANVLTF.

This chain links TRBV7-6 with TRBJ1-1; D might be TRBD1 (5 bases). The germline CDR1 and CDR2 sequences are SGHVS and FNYEAQ. The CDR3 sequence is 15 residues long. Trimming left V 1 base short and J 3 bases short, with 12 bases between. The CDR3 DNA sequence: TGTGCCAGCAGCTTAGAGGCAGGGTACTACACTGAAGCTTTCTTT. Residues: CASSLEAGYYTEAFF.

The chain carries TRBV10-2 and TRBJ2-5, with 7 bases fitting TRBD2. The CDR3 is 12 amino acids. Trimming took 10 bases from V and 2 from J; bases not matched to a gene: 4. Germline V gene data show CDR1 as WSHSY and CDR2 as SAAADI. The DNA for the CDR3 is TGCGCCACCGGGACTACTCAAGAGACCCAGTACTTC. Its protein product is CATGTTQETQYF.

This chain links TRBV5-8 with TRBJ2-7, with 14 bases that match TRBD2. Germline CDR1 and CDR2: SGHTS and YDEGEE. Trimming at V came to 4 bases and at J to 5 bases, leaving 5 bases not matched to a gene. This CDR3 has 15 residues. In nucleotides, the CDR3 is TGTGCCAGCAGCACCGGGACTAGCGGGAGCGACGAGCAGTACTTC. Its protein product is CASSTGTSGSDEQYF.

The gene calls are TRBV28 and TRBJ2-3; D perhaps matches TRBD1 (5 bases). V lost 3 bases and J lost 8, with 12 bases in between. The CDR3 has 13 residues. Germline V gives CDR1 MDHEN, CDR2 SYDVKM. The CDR3 coding sequence is TGTGCCAGCAGTTTTGGGGCCAGTATTACGCAGTATTTT. Translating gives CASSFGASITQYF.

The chain uses TRBV10-3 and TRBJ1-2; the match to TRBD1 covers 9 bases. CDR3 size: 15 residues. With 0 bases clipped from V and 5 bases from J, the junction kept 4 bases outside the gene matches. Germline V CDR1 and CDR2: ENHRY, SYGVKD. CDR3 nucleotides: TGTGCCATCAGTGAGTCGATAGGGACAGGGTATGGCTACACCTTC. It encodes CAISESIGTGYGYTF.